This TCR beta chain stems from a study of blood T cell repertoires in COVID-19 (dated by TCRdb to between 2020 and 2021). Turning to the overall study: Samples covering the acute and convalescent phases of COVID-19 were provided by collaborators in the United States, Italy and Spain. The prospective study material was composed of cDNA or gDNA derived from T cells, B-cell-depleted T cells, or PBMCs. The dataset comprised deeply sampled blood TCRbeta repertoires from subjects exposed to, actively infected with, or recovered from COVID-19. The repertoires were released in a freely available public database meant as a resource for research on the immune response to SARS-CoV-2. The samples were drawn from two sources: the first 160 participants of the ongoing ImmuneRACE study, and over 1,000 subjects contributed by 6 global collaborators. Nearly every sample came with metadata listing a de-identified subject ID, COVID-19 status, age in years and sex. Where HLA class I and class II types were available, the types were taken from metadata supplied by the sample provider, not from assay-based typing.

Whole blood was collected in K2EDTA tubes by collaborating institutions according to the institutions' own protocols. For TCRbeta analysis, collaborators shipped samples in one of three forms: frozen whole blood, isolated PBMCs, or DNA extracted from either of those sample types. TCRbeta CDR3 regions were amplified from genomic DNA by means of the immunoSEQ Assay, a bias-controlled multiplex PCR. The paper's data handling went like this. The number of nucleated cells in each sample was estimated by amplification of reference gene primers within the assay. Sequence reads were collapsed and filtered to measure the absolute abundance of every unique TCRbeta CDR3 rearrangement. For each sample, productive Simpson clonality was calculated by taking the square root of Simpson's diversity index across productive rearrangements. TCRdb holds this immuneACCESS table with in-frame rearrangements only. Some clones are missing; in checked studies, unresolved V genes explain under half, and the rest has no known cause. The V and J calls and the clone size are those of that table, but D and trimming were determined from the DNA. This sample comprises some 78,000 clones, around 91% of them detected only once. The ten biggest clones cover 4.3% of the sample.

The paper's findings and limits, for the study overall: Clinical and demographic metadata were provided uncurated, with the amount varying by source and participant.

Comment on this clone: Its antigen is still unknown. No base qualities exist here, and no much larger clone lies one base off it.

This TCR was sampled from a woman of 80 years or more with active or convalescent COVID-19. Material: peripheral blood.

CDR3 protein: CASSPPAGSEQYF. The nucleotides read TGTGCCAGCTCACCACCCGCGGGATCCGAGCAGTACTTC. The rearranged segments are TRBV18 and TRBJ2-7; matching of 6 bases hints at TRBD2 as the D gene. The CDR3 measures 13 amino acids from cysteine to phenylalanine. The kept DNA is CDR3 alone, 39 bases in frame from the first base. The germline V gene provides CDR1 KGHSH and CDR2 LQKENI. V and J are truncated by 0 bases and 6 bases respectively, leaving an intervening sequence of 9 bases.